What follows is one T cell receptor beta chain and its context. Its antigen remains unidentified. The CDR3 runs 14 residues. Trimming took off 6 bases at V and 4 bases at J, with 12 bases between the two ends. This entry belongs to a study of T cell repertoires in cytomegalovirus infection. About the study: Shared public TCR beta signatures pointed to both CMV infection and a matching HLA type.

Whole-study results and caveats: CMV-specific TCR beta clonotypes restricted by HLA-C dominated the ex vivo response. There were carriers of CMV plus the relevant HLA, and cumulative public TCR beta family frequency identified them.

Each CDR3 protein gets one entry after TCRdb re-called the reads with MiXCR. There are about 700,000 distinct CDR3 sequences in the sample; approximately 33% occur only once, and 15% to 20% lies in the top ten. The sequencing used cultured PBMCs, collected from culture after CMV antigen stimulation. The V and J genes are TRBV12-3 or TRBV12-4 and TRBJ2-2, with D perhaps matching TRBD1 (6 bases). The TCR was taken from a human donor in good health (CMV status not recorded). Some clones in this sample may be carry-over from other donors' samples. The CDR3 DNA reads TGTGCCAGCAGCTCACAGGGTCCCACCGGGGAGCTGTTTTTT. Amino acid sequence: CASSSQGPTGELFF.